Here is one T cell receptor beta chain with its context. Its antigen is undetermined. These data belong to a study of T cell responses to AZD1222 COVID-19 vaccine. Study at large: Analyses pooled second doses at about 4 or about 12 weeks. General study results and limits: Only 5 or 6 individuals given AZD1222 were seropositive at baseline. Females made up more of the donors, who were largely white British, and clonal diversity may have come out too low. The span of vaccine-associated CD4 TCRs extended across spike, with dominance at 160-218 and 743-854.

The CDR3 sequence is 14 residues long. Per germline, CDR1 SGDLS and CDR2 YYNGEE. V lost 4 bases and J 8 bases, leaving 15 bases between the germline ends. The protocol was immunoSEQ multiplex PCR, while the TCRdb copy is restricted to in-frame clones and leaves out a portion. The sample shows about 120,000 clones, more than 80% of them seen only once. The sequenced sample was peripheral blood, obtained on day 0 of AZD1222 vaccination. This rearrangement joins TRBV9 to TRBJ1-4, with D perhaps matching TRBD1 (6 bases). This clonotype was obtained from an adult in good health. The CDR3 coding sequence is TGTGCCAGCAGCTTCGGGGGGCAAGGAGAAAAACTGTTTTTT. As protein: CASSFGGQGEKLFF.